Below, one T cell receptor beta chain is given with its context. Profiling relied on immunoSEQ multiplex PCR, and the TCRdb table lists in-frame clones only, not all of them. The table shows almost 400,000 clones, with roughly 90% occurring only once. This record comes from a study of blood T cell repertoires in COVID-19. Study in general: Material from acute and convalescent COVID-19 was sourced from the United States, Italy and Spain.

Germline-derived CDR1 and CDR2 are MDHEN and SYDVKM. After removal of 5 bases from V and 0 bases from J, the junction contained 3 bases not matched to a gene. The CDR3 totals 14 residues. Sequencing was performed on PBMCs or T cells enriched from blood (not recorded which). This sequence originates from a woman younger than 45 with acute COVID-19. The chain employs TRBV28 and TRBJ2-7, with TRBD1 identical over 8 bases. CDR3 residues: CASSPTGGSYEQYF. The CDR3 nucleotides are TGTGCCAGCAGTCCTACAGGGGGCTCCTACGAGCAGTACTTC.